The 20 T cell receptor beta chains reported below all come from one sample, sequenced in a study of cytomegalovirus exposure and HLA in healthy donors. The study ran its PCR with 60 Vbeta and 13 Jbeta primers. Using immunoSEQ multiplex PCR, the repertoire was profiled, and TCRdb retains in-frame clones only, with some absent. The repertoire holds 130,000 to 150,000 clones, with more than 75% as singletons. The specimen was PBMCs. Source of these receptors: a female donor in good health and CMV-seronegative.

The V and J genes are TRBV27 and TRBJ1-2; D call uncertain. CDR1 and CDR2 (germline): MNHEY, SMNVEV (reference sequence). V gave up 0 bases and J gave up 2 bases, with 7 bases separating them. CDR3 size: 14 residues. CDR3 nucleotide sequence: TGTGCCAGCAGTTTATCGAGGCTGAACTATGGCTACACCTTC. As protein: CASSLSRLNYGYTF.

This clone is a singleton in its sample. The junction shows a germline mismatch at one end, possibly a read error. The CDR3 spells CATSRPGQFNYGYPF. Here the CDR3 DNA reads TGTGCCACCAGCCGACCGGGACAGTTTAACTATGGCTACCCCTTC. The chain is built from TRBV15 and TRBJ1-2; TRBD1 aligns across 7 bases. CDR1 is LNHNV, CDR2 YYDKDF, per germline (reference sequence). The CDR3 totals 15 residues.

V and J are TRBV18 and TRBJ2-1; 7 nucleotides agree with TRBD1. J gave up 6 bases and V 4 bases, and 3 bases lay outside the gene matches. Germline CDR1 reads KGHSH; CDR2 reads LQKENI. The CDR3 loop spans 13 amino acids. The chain's CDR3 is CASSQGTVNEQFF. In DNA, the CDR3 is TGTGCCAGCTCACAAGGGACAGTCAATGAGCAGTTCTTC.

This rearrangement joins TRBV5-1 to TRBJ1-5, with D maybe TRBD1 (5 bases). The CDR3 is made up of 12 amino acids. Germline CDR1 is SGHRS and CDR2 is YFSETQ. The CDR3 is CALRGENQPQHF. CDR3 nucleotides: TGCGCGCTCCGGGGGGAAAATCAGCCCCAGCATTTT.

This clone was seen a handful of times. V usage is TRBV5-4 and J usage is TRBJ2-1; the D gene is possibly TRBD1 (6 bases). Trimming pared 4 bases from V and 0 bases from J, leaving 11 bases between. This CDR3 has 15 residues. Germline values: CDR1 SGHNT, CDR2 YYREEE (reference sequence). The CDR3 region is CASSHRVGSYNEQFF. CDR3 coding DNA: TGTGCCAGCAGCCACAGGGTTGGCTCCTACAATGAGCAGTTCTTC.

The J gene is TRBJ2-1, the V gene TRBV5-1, with D unresolved. The CDR3 has 14 amino acids. Trimming cost V 5 bases and J 4 bases, with 13 bases left between them. Germline lookup yields CDR1 SGHRS and CDR2 YFSETQ. The chain's CDR3 is CASSYNQVYNEQFF. The CDR3 DNA reads TGCGCCAGCAGTTACAATCAGGTGTACAATGAGCAGTTCTTC.

CDR3 amino acids: CSAPDRNTEAFF. CDR3 nucleotides: TGCAGCGCCCCTGACAGGAACACTGAAGCTTTCTTT. The chain is built from TRBV29-1 and TRBJ1-1, with D possibly being TRBD1 (5 bases). Germline CDR1 reads SQVTM; CDR2 reads ANQGSEA. The CDR3 runs to 12 residues. Trimming cost V 7 bases and J 1 base, with 10 bases left between them. Full variable domain (missing parts from reference TRBV29-1 and TRBJ1-1): SAVISQKPSRDICQRGTSLTIQCQVDSQVTMMFWYRQQPGQSLTLIATANQGSEATYESGFVIDKFPISRPNLTFSTLTVSNMSPEDSSIYLCSAPDRNTEAFFGQGTRLTVV.

This chain joins TRBV9 and TRBJ2-2; no clear D. Germline V CDR1 and CDR2: SGDLS, YYNGEE. V lost 4 bases and J lost 4, with 11 bases in between. This CDR3 is built from 14 residues. The CDR3 loop is CASSPRLRTGELFF. CDR3 DNA sequence: TGTGCCAGCAGCCCCCGCCTGCGCACCGGGGAGCTGTTTTTT.

The CDR3 spells CAWSQTGGQRKKLFF. The CDR3, as DNA: TGTGCCTGGAGCCAGACCGGGGGACAGAGAAAAAAACTGTTTTTT. The rearrangement links TRBV30 to TRBJ1-4; 7 positions match TRBD1. The CDR3 is made up of 15 amino acids. Germline trimming cut 3 bases from V and 9 bases from J; bases unmatched to any gene: 13. Germline lookup yields CDR1 GTSNPN and CDR2 SVGIG (reference sequence). Supplemented by reference TRBV30 and TRBJ1-4, the full variable domain reads SQTIHQWPATLVQPVGSPLSLECTVEGTSNPNLYWYRQAAGRGLQLLFYSVGIGQISSEVPQNLSASRPQDRQFILSSKKLLLSDSGFYLCAWSQTGGQRKKLFFGSGTQLSVL.

The V and J genes are TRBV2 and TRBJ2-5; D is perhaps TRBD2 (5 bases). The CDR3 loop spans 15 amino acids. The germline V and J ends were trimmed by 6 bases and 5 bases, with 19 bases remaining between them. Germline V gene data show CDR1 as SNHLY and CDR2 as FYNNEI. CDR3 DNA: TGTGCCAGCAGCCCCTTAACTAGTTCGGGGGAGACCCAGTACTTC. As protein: CASSPLTSSGETQYF.

The rearrangement uses TRBV4-1 and TRBJ2-2; 7 bases align to TRBD2. The CDR3 loop spans 17 amino acids. With V trimmed by 4 bases and J by 4 bases, 12 bases remained unmatched. The V gene's germline CDR1 is MGHRA and CDR2 YSYEKL. The CDR3 reads CASSPVGGSVGTGELFF. In DNA, the CDR3 is TGCGCCAGCAGCCCGGTCGGCGGGAGTGTGGGCACCGGGGAGCTGTTTTTT.

This clone appeared a few times. A read error may account for a junction end that differs from germline. V and J are TRBV27 and TRBJ1-2; 7 bases match TRBD1. Germline CDR1 reads MNHEY; CDR2 reads SMNVEV (reference sequence). The CDR3 has 14 residues. The CDR3 DNA is TGTGCCAGCAGTTTAAGTGGACAGGATTATGGCTACCCCTTC. Translating it yields CASSLSGQDYGYPF.

The chain has TRBV11-1 and TRBJ2-1, with a weak D call TRBD2 (6 bases). Germline CDR1 is SGHAT and CDR2 is FQDESV (reference sequence). The germline V and J ends were trimmed by 4 bases and 3 bases, with 16 bases remaining between them. CDR3 length equals 16 residues. CDR3 bases: TGTGCCAGCAGCTATTCCCCACTAGCTATCTACAATGAGCAGTTCTTC. It encodes CASSYSPLAIYNEQFF.

This clone has just one count. The CDR3 region is CASSSPLAGGNNEQFF. The CDR3 DNA sequence: TGTGCCAGCAGTTCCCCCCTAGCGGGAGGGAACAATGAGCAGTTCTTC. The chain links TRBV6-6 to TRBJ2-1, with 12 bases lining up with TRBD2. Germline values: CDR1 MNHNY, CDR2 SVGAGI (reference sequence). The CDR3 is made up of 16 amino acids. J gave up 5 bases and V 4 bases, and 6 bases lay outside the gene matches.

There are a few counts of this clone. The chain combines TRBV7-9 with TRBJ2-5; D call uncertain. The better agreement between TRBJ2-7 and the DNA end casts doubt on the J call. Germline V gene sequence: CDR1 SEHNR, CDR2 FQNEAQ (reference sequence). The CDR3 loop spans 14 amino acids. CDR3 in DNA: TGTGCCAGCAGCTTAGCCACAGTATCCTACGAGCAGTACTTC. Its protein is CASSLATVSYEQYF.

This chain joins TRBV7-2 and TRBJ1-2; 7 bases line up with TRBD1. Germline values: CDR1 SGHTA, CDR2 FQGNSA. The CDR3 spans 14 residues. The J segment lost 4 bases and the V segment lost 5 bases, leaving 7 bases of the junction unmatched. CDR3 sequence: CASSISTGPYGYTF. The CDR3 coding sequence is TGTGCCAGCAGCATCTCGACAGGGCCCTATGGCTACACCTTC.

The chain has TRBV7-8 and TRBJ2-7; 9 nucleotides line up with TRBD1. This CDR3 contains 15 residues. V was pared by 4 bases and J by 5 bases, with 9 bases of the junction left unmatched. CDR1 and CDR2 from the germline V gene are SGHVS and FQNEAQ. CDR3 DNA sequence: TGTGCCAGCAGCTCCTCCCGGGACAGGGTCCACGAGCAGTACTTC. This translates into CASSSSRDRVHEQYF.

CDR3 loop: CATSRGVSGGNQPQHF. The CDR3 DNA follows: TGTGCCACCAGCAGGGGGGTGTCAGGGGGCAATCAGCCCCAGCATTTT. The chain couples TRBV15 to TRBJ1-5; D is perhaps TRBD1 (6 bases). The germline gives CDR1 LNHNV, CDR2 YYDKDF (reference sequence). Trimming took off 3 bases at V and 2 bases at J, with 14 bases between the two ends. CDR3 size: 16 residues.

The rearrangement links TRBV10-3 to TRBJ2-1; 9 bases are shared with TRBD1. V lost 10 bases and J lost 2; bases outside the gene matches: 12. CDR1 is ENHRY, CDR2 SYGVKD, per germline. This CDR3 is built from 16 residues. The CDR3 here is CASTRDRVLAYNEQFF. CDR3 sequence (DNA): TGTGCCAGCACCCGGGACAGGGTACTCGCCTACAATGAGCAGTTCTTC.

CDR3 in DNA: TGTGCCAGTAGTATACAGACGAGCGGTTCACCCCTCCACTTT. Its translation is CASSIQTSGSPLHF. The chain couples TRBV19 to TRBJ1-6; D gene ambiguous. Germline lookup yields CDR1 LNHDA and CDR2 SQIVND (reference sequence). This CDR3 comprises 14 residues. Trimming shortened V by 2 bases and J by 9 bases, and 11 bases separated the two germline ends.